A selection of T cell receptor beta chains follows, all from one sample in a study of shared clonotypes between healthy human individuals. This table comes from immunoSEQ multiplex PCR, and its TCRdb copy is limited to in-frame clones, with some not included. Among approximately 650,000 clones, just under 97% were seen once, and the ten largest hold over 0.09%. Sequencing was carried out using naive CD8+ T cells sorted from blood. The receptors shown here come from a woman in her twenties or thirties in good health. Both conserved end residues are trimmed from each CDR3. A D gene is named only where the DNA matches it firmly. Clone size is stated in some rows and not others, as once, few, many or a class when expanded.

clone_size: NA; v_call: TRBV5-6; d_call: NA; cdr3_aa: ASSWAEGFGGYT
clone_size: NA; v_call: TRBV7-9; d_call: NA; cdr3_aa: ASSLRPGEMADTQY
clone_size: NA; v_call: TRBV4-2; d_call: NA; cdr3_aa: ASSQDQHYEQY
clone_size: NA; v_call: TRBV4-1; d_call: NA; cdr3_aa: ASSQGRARGDEQF
clone_size: once; v_call: TRBV11-2; d_call: TRBD1; cdr3_aa: ASSARDRYTDTQY
clone_size: NA; v_call: TRBV5-6; d_call: NA; cdr3_aa: ASSLWAAPEQF
clone_size: NA; v_call: TRBV11-2; d_call: TRBD2; cdr3_aa: ASSLGAGRVGEQF
clone_size: NA; v_call: TRBV28; d_call: NA; cdr3_aa: ASSPGNEQF
clone_size: few; v_call: TRBV7-8; d_call: NA; cdr3_aa: ASSLSTSYQPQH
clone_size: few; v_call: TRBV5-8; d_call: NA; cdr3_aa: ASSNHRGGGTEAF
clone_size: once; v_call: TRBV7-8; d_call: TRBD2; cdr3_aa: ASSEGLAGAPSYEQY
clone_size: NA; v_call: TRBV6-5; d_call: TRBD1; cdr3_aa: ASSHRGLNTEAF
clone_size: NA; v_call: TRBV4-1; d_call: NA; cdr3_aa: ASSQSGGVSSDTQY
clone_size: NA; v_call: TRBV10-1; d_call: NA; cdr3_aa: AIPRYRTYSQRLEQY
clone_size: NA; v_call: TRBV28; d_call: NA; cdr3_aa: ASSGRMNTEAF
clone_size: NA; v_call: TRBV4-2; d_call: TRBD2; cdr3_aa: ASSLFSGSGYEQY
clone_size: NA; v_call: TRBV19; d_call: NA; cdr3_aa: ASETASGNTIY
clone_size: NA; v_call: TRBV27; d_call: NA; cdr3_aa: ASTKGAEQY
clone_size: NA; v_call: TRBV4-1; d_call: TRBD2; cdr3_aa: ASSQQTSVGTDTQY
clone_size: NA; v_call: TRBV19; d_call: NA; cdr3_aa: ASSPSQGFGNYGYT
clone_size: NA; v_call: TRBV5-6; d_call: TRBD1; cdr3_aa: ASSSGQGNTEAF
clone_size: NA; v_call: TRBV29-1; d_call: TRBD2; cdr3_aa: SVELSGREETQY
clone_size: NA; v_call: TRBV14; d_call: NA; cdr3_aa: ASSQSTGNGYEQY
clone_size: once; v_call: TRBV13; d_call: NA; cdr3_aa: ASSADSQNEQF
clone_size: NA; v_call: TRBV7-9; d_call: NA; cdr3_aa: ASSLDWLPGTQY
clone_size: few; v_call: TRBV2; d_call: TRBD1; cdr3_aa: ASTLTGGAF
clone_size: NA; v_call: TRBV12-2; d_call: NA; cdr3_aa: ASRLVSAQGVEETQY
clone_size: NA; v_call: TRBV9; d_call: TRBD1; cdr3_aa: ASSVGGTGTEAF
clone_size: NA; v_call: TRBV27; d_call: NA; cdr3_aa: ASSSGITGYQPQH
clone_size: NA; v_call: TRBV10-3; d_call: TRBD1; cdr3_aa: AISKDRGKETQY
clone_size: NA; v_call: TRBV4-2; d_call: NA; cdr3_aa: ASSQDWPSMNTEAF
clone_size: NA; v_call: TRBV6-5; d_call: NA; cdr3_aa: ASSEQRFNEKLF
clone_size: once; v_call: TRBV9; d_call: NA; cdr3_aa: ASSHRSYNEQF
clone_size: NA; v_call: TRBV2; d_call: TRBD2; cdr3_aa: ASSGTSGNEQF
clone_size: once; v_call: TRBV19; d_call: TRBD2; cdr3_aa: ASSIGGRPYEQY
clone_size: NA; v_call: TRBV5-4; d_call: NA; cdr3_aa: ASSSGLHPEQY
clone_size: NA; v_call: TRBV28; d_call: NA; cdr3_aa: ASSPALRAEQY
clone_size: NA; v_call: TRBV28; d_call: NA; cdr3_aa: ASSLTGTYYEQY
clone_size: NA; v_call: TRBV5-5; d_call: NA; cdr3_aa: ASSTGHRAYTGELF
clone_size: NA; v_call: TRBV28; d_call: NA; cdr3_aa: ASSFRQGNGYT